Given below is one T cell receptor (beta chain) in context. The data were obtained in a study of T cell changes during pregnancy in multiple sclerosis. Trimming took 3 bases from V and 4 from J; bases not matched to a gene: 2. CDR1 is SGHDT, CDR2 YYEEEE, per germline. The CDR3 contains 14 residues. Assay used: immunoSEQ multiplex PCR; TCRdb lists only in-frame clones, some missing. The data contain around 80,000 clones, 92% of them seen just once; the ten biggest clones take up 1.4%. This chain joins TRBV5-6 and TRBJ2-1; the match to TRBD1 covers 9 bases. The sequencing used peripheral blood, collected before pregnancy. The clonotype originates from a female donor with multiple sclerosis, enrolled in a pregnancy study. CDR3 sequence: CASSWGQGYNEQFF. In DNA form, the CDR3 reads TGTGCCAGCAGCTGGGGACAGGGATACAATGAGCAGTTCTTC.